This TCR beta chain was obtained from a study of blood T cell repertoires in COVID-19. Authors' analysis steps: Amplified reference gene primers provided the basis for estimating nucleated cell counts. Sequencing was performed with immunoSEQ multiplex PCR; in TCRdb, only in-frame clones are kept and a portion is missing. The DNA was the basis for D and trimming; V, J and clone size are from that table. The sample includes under 250,000 clones, more than 85% seen only once; the top ten take approximately 0.66%. Trimming at V came to 1 base and at J to 2 bases, leaving 5 bases not matched to a gene. CDR1 MGHRA and CDR2 YSYEKL come from the germline V gene. The CDR3 has 16 residues.

The sample taken for sequencing was peripheral blood. The receptor was derived from a man aged 35-49 years with acute or convalescent COVID-19. The V gene is TRBV4-1, the J gene TRBJ1-5, with 7 bases identical to TRBD1. In DNA form, the CDR3 reads TGCGCCAGCAGCCAAGTCCAGGGGGGTCGCAATCAGCCCCAGCATTTT. This translates into CASSQVQGGRNQPQHF.